The rows below give T cell receptor beta chains drawn from one sample of a study of blood T cell repertoires in COVID-19. Profiling relied on immunoSEQ multiplex PCR, and the TCRdb table lists in-frame clones only, not all of them. The data contain 200,000 or so clones, 80% to 90% of them singletons. Sequences were obtained from peripheral blood. The receptors originated from a human donor with active or convalescent COVID-19. The donor label of this sample is uncertain. Each CDR3 is given with its conserved first and last residue. Each record gives: D gene, J gene, clone size, V gene, CDR3 protein, CDR3 DNA. The D gene is left open where the match is weak. Only part of the rows carry a size: once, few, many, or a class if the clone is expanded.

d_call: TRBD1; j_call: TRBJ1-2; clone_size: -; v_call: TRBV18; cdr3_aa: CASSPQRLQGNGYTF; cdr3_nt: TGTGCCAGCTCACCACAGCGTTTACAGGGGAATGGCTACACCTTC
d_call: -; j_call: TRBJ2-6; clone_size: -; v_call: TRBV5-1; cdr3_aa: CASSLVHTGPSGANVLTF; cdr3_nt: TGCGCCAGCAGCTTGGTTCACACAGGGCCCTCTGGGGCCAACGTCCTGACTTTC
d_call: TRBD2; j_call: TRBJ2-1; clone_size: -; v_call: TRBV2; cdr3_aa: CASSEERGFYNEQFF; cdr3_nt: TGTGCCAGCAGTGAAGAGCGGGGGTTCTACAATGAGCAGTTCTTC
d_call: -; j_call: TRBJ2-7; clone_size: -; v_call: TRBV15; cdr3_aa: CATSFSRTEISYEQYF; cdr3_nt: TGTGCCACCAGCTTCTCAAGAACAGAGATTTCCTACGAGCAGTACTTC
d_call: -; j_call: TRBJ2-7; clone_size: -; v_call: TRBV7-2; cdr3_aa: CASSLVGLYEQYF; cdr3_nt: TGTGCCAGCAGCTTAGTGGGGCTCTACGAGCAGTACTTC
d_call: -; j_call: TRBJ1-5; clone_size: -; v_call: TRBV7-9; cdr3_aa: CASSLSVQPQHF; cdr3_nt: TGTGCCAGCAGCCTTTCGGTCCAGCCCCAGCATTTT
d_call: -; j_call: TRBJ1-4; clone_size: -; v_call: TRBV30; cdr3_aa: CAWSRGQVEKLFF; cdr3_nt: TGTGCCTGGAGTAGGGGACAAGTCGAAAAACTGTTTTTT
d_call: -; j_call: TRBJ1-2; clone_size: -; v_call: TRBV24-1; cdr3_aa: CATSGGGTRDYGYTF; cdr3_nt: TGTGCCACCAGTGGCGGGGGAACGCGAGACTATGGCTACACCTTC
d_call: TRBD2; j_call: TRBJ2-1; clone_size: -; v_call: TRBV5-1; cdr3_aa: CASSRTSGSSSYNEQFF; cdr3_nt: TGCGCCAGCAGCCGGACTAGCGGGAGCAGCTCCTACAATGAGCAGTTCTTC
d_call: TRBD2; j_call: TRBJ2-5; clone_size: -; v_call: TRBV5-1; cdr3_aa: CASSLYLSGGETQYF; cdr3_nt: TGCGCCAGCAGCTTGTACCTTAGCGGGGGGGAGACCCAGTACTTC
d_call: -; j_call: TRBJ2-2; clone_size: -; v_call: TRBV27; cdr3_aa: CASSPYFDTGELFF; cdr3_nt: TGTGCCAGCAGTCCCTATTTTGACACCGGGGAGCTGTTTTTT
d_call: TRBD2; j_call: TRBJ2-1; clone_size: -; v_call: TRBV6-2/TRBV6-3; cdr3_aa: CASSSLAGGPPSEQFF; cdr3_nt: TGTGCCAGCAGTTCACTAGCGGGGGGCCCCCCCAGCGAGCAGTTCTTC
d_call: -; j_call: TRBJ1-1; clone_size: -; v_call: TRBV2; cdr3_aa: CASSASRAKRSVSEAFF; cdr3_nt: TGTGCCAGCAGCGCTTCACGGGCGAAGCGGAGTGTCTCCGAAGCTTTCTTT
d_call: -; j_call: TRBJ1-1; clone_size: -; v_call: TRBV15; cdr3_aa: CATSRLTNRVAEAFF; cdr3_nt: TGTGCCACCAGCAGGTTGACTAACAGGGTCGCTGAAGCTTTCTTT
d_call: TRBD2; j_call: TRBJ2-2; clone_size: few; v_call: TRBV18; cdr3_aa: CASSRTSGGADGELFF; cdr3_nt: TGTGCCAGCTCACGGACTAGCGGGGGGGCCGACGGGGAGCTGTTTTTT
d_call: -; j_call: TRBJ2-1; clone_size: -; v_call: TRBV5-1; cdr3_aa: CASSLAGRGSRWFF; cdr3_nt: TGCGCCAGCAGCTTAGCAGGACGGGGTTCCAGGTGGTTCTTC
d_call: TRBD1; j_call: TRBJ1-3; clone_size: -; v_call: TRBV10-1; cdr3_aa: CASSAGTGVSGNTIYF; cdr3_nt: TGCGCCAGCAGCGCCGGGACAGGAGTCTCTGGAAACACCATATATTTT
d_call: -; j_call: TRBJ1-1; clone_size: -; v_call: TRBV30; cdr3_aa: CAWSPPQGWAFF; cdr3_nt: TGTGCCTGGAGTCCTCCCCAGGGGTGGGCTTTCTTT
d_call: -; j_call: TRBJ2-7; clone_size: -; v_call: TRBV28; cdr3_aa: CATLRVYPYEQYF; cdr3_nt: TGTGCCACCCTCAGGGTATATCCCTACGAGCAGTACTTC
d_call: -; j_call: TRBJ2-5; clone_size: -; v_call: TRBV9; cdr3_aa: CASSADLGRQETQYF; cdr3_nt: TGTGCCAGCAGCGCGGACCTGGGGCGGCAAGAGACCCAGTACTTC
d_call: TRBD1; j_call: TRBJ1-6; clone_size: -; v_call: TRBV6-1; cdr3_aa: CASSEFGTVNSPLHF; cdr3_nt: TGTGCCAGCAGTGAATTCGGGACAGTCAATTCACCCCTCCACTTT
d_call: TRBD1; j_call: TRBJ2-1; clone_size: -; v_call: TRBV15; cdr3_aa: CATSETGQVHNEQFF; cdr3_nt: TGTGCCACCAGCGAGACGGGACAGGTCCACAATGAGCAGTTCTTC
d_call: TRBD1; j_call: TRBJ2-7; clone_size: -; v_call: TRBV10-3; cdr3_aa: CATGQVASYEQYF; cdr3_nt: TGTGCCACCGGACAGGTAGCCTCCTACGAGCAGTACTTC
d_call: TRBD2; j_call: TRBJ2-5; clone_size: -; v_call: TRBV28; cdr3_aa: CASSFSSGAVQTQYF; cdr3_nt: TGTGCCAGCAGTTTCTCTAGCGGGGCCGTCCAGACCCAGTACTTC
d_call: -; j_call: TRBJ1-2; clone_size: -; v_call: TRBV5-4; cdr3_aa: CASSISGLVGGYTF; cdr3_nt: TGTGCCAGCAGCATTTCCGGTCTCGTCGGTGGCTACACCTTC
d_call: -; j_call: TRBJ2-2; clone_size: -; v_call: TRBV27; cdr3_aa: CASSLMADTGELFF; cdr3_nt: TGTGCCAGCAGTCTCATGGCGGACACCGGGGAGCTGTTTTTT
d_call: TRBD2; j_call: TRBJ2-1; clone_size: -; v_call: TRBV24-1; cdr3_aa: CATSDPSGSSYNEQFF; cdr3_nt: TGTGCCACCAGTGACCCTAGCGGGAGTTCCTACAATGAGCAGTTCTTC
d_call: TRBD2; j_call: TRBJ2-7; clone_size: -; v_call: TRBV5-1; cdr3_aa: CASSLGGLAGGSSYEQYF; cdr3_nt: TGCGCCAGCAGCTTGGGAGGACTAGCGGGAGGCTCCTCCTACGAGCAGTACTTC
d_call: -; j_call: TRBJ1-6; clone_size: few; v_call: TRBV30; cdr3_aa: CAWSATTVWSSPLHF; cdr3_nt: TGTGCCTGGAGTGCGACGACAGTTTGGTCTTCACCCCTCCACTTT
d_call: -; j_call: TRBJ2-3; clone_size: -; v_call: TRBV29-1; cdr3_aa: CSVGRSYVSPRTDTQYF; cdr3_nt: TGCAGCGTTGGCCGCAGTTATGTGTCACCTCGCACAGATACGCAGTATTTT
d_call: TRBD2; j_call: TRBJ2-7; clone_size: -; v_call: TRBV4-1; cdr3_aa: CASSQEGLAETYEQYF; cdr3_nt: TGCGCCAGCAGCCAAGAGGGACTAGCGGAGACCTACGAGCAGTACTTC
d_call: -; j_call: TRBJ2-7; clone_size: -; v_call: TRBV28; cdr3_aa: CASSLILGQGSYEQYF; cdr3_nt: TGTGCCAGCAGTTTAATTCTGGGGCAGGGATCCTACGAGCAGTACTTC